These 4 T cell receptor beta chains share one sample of origin, sequenced in a study of blood T cell repertoires in COVID-19. TCRdb's table, derived via immunoSEQ multiplex PCR, lists solely in-frame clones and lacks some. The sample contains approximately 240,000 clones, 79% of which appear only once. The sequenced sample was peripheral blood. Receptors originate from a woman aged 40 to 50 with active or convalescent COVID-19.

The rearrangement links TRBV28 to TRBJ1-2, with TRBD1 as a possible D gene (5 bases). The CDR3 is 13 amino acids. V was pared by 7 bases and J by 5 bases, with 14 bases between. Germline V gene sequence: CDR1 MDHEN, CDR2 SYDVKM. This chain's CDR3 is CASTTGNPYGYTF. The CDR3 DNA reads TGTGCCAGCACCACAGGCAACCCGTATGGCTACACCTTC.

The CDR3, as DNA: TGTGCCAGCAGCTTGAGTTCAAGGGGCGGCTACACCTTC. Translated: CASSLSSRGGYTF. The gene calls are TRBV5-5 and TRBJ1-2; D might be TRBD1 (5 bases). V lost 1 base, J lost 8 bases, and 12 bases lay in between. Per the germline V gene, CDR1 is SGHKS and CDR2 is YYEKEE (reference sequence). CDR3 size: 13 residues.

V gene TRBV9 combines with J gene TRBJ1-1; 9 bases line up with TRBD1. The junction had 12 bases not matched to a gene; V was cut back by 5 bases and J by 10 bases. Germline V gives CDR1 SGDLS, CDR2 YYNGEE. This CDR3 is built from 14 residues. The CDR3: CASSETGGAKGAFF. The CDR3 region has the DNA TGTGCCAGCAGTGAAACAGGGGGCGCGAAAGGAGCTTTCTTT.

In this sample, this clone turned up once. DNA of the CDR3: TGTGCCAGCAATTCCGTTGGCAGATCCACAGATACGCAGTATTTT. Translation: CASNSVGRSTDTQYF. This chain connects TRBV27 to TRBJ2-3; D gene uncertain. The V gene's germline CDR1 is MNHEY and CDR2 SMNVEV (reference sequence). The V end was cut by 7 bases, the J end by 2 bases, with 16 bases between. There are 15 residues in the CDR3.